Below are 30 T cell receptor beta chains sequenced from a single sample in a study of cytomegalovirus exposure and HLA in healthy donors. Amplification used 60 Vbeta primers and 13 Jbeta primers. Only in-frame clones appear in the TCRdb table, and some are missing; sequencing was by immunoSEQ multiplex PCR. The sample lists about 190,000 clones; under 80% were seen once. The sequenced material came from PBMCs. The receptor source for this set is a man aged 30 to 45 in good health and CMV-seropositive.

V usage is TRBV7-2 and J usage is TRBJ2-7, with no clear D. CDR3 length: 15 residues. Germline V gene data show CDR1 as SGHTA and CDR2 as FQGNSA. The V end was cut by 5 bases, the J end by 8 bases, with 22 bases between. CDR3 DNA: TGTGCCAGCAGCCCCGCCCCCCTCCTTAGAGTTCAGCAGTACTTC. Translated: CASSPAPLLRVQQYF.

The V gene is TRBV25-1, the J gene TRBJ2-1, with 9 bases identical to TRBD1. Germline CDR1 and CDR2: MGHDK and SYGVNS. Trimming removed 8 bases from V and 10 bases from J; junction bases left unmatched: 9. The CDR3 extends over 13 amino acids. CDR3 sequence (DNA): TGTGCCAGCCGGGACAGGGTTGGAGACGAGCAGTTCTTC. Translated: CASRDRVGDEQFF.

The J gene is TRBJ1-1, the V gene TRBV18, with unresolved D. The ends were cut back, 2 bases at V and 2 bases at J, with 12 bases in the middle. Germline V gene sequence: CDR1 KGHSH, CDR2 LQKENI. CDR3 size: 15 residues. Here the CDR3 DNA reads TGTGCCAGCTCACCATCGGCAACGGGAAACACTGAAGCTTTCTTT. This translates into CASSPSATGNTEAFF.

Note on this clone: Its ends do not fully match the called genes, so a read error is possible. The rearrangement joins TRBV2 to TRBJ2-7, with D possibly TRBD1 on 5 matching bases. This CDR3 comprises 12 residues. In germline, CDR1 is SNHLY, CDR2 FYNNEI. CDR3 loop: CTSIGQGYEQYF. CDR3 DNA sequence: TGTACCAGCATAGGGCAGGGTTACGAGCAGTACTTC.

This sequence joins TRBV28 and TRBJ1-4; a weak D match, TRBD1 (5 bases). The CDR3 spans 13 residues. Deletions cut 4 bases from V and 5 bases from J, with 8 bases between. Germline V gene data show CDR1 as MDHEN and CDR2 as SYDVKM. CDR3 protein: CASSSGQNEKLFF. The CDR3 DNA reads TGTGCCAGCAGTTCTGGACAAAATGAAAAACTGTTTTTT.

This chain uses TRBV19 with TRBJ2-1, with 7 bases identical to TRBD2. This CDR3 contains 17 residues. V shed 5 bases and J 7 bases; nucleotides not matched to a gene: 17. Looked up from germline, CDR1 is LNHDA and CDR2 is SQIVND (reference sequence). CDR3 nucleotides: TGTGCCAGTAGTTCGGTGGGGGGGGAGGCCAACCCGAATGAGCAGTTCTTC. Amino acids: CASSSVGGEANPNEQFF.

This clone was picked up a small number of times. The gene calls are TRBV4-2 and TRBJ2-3; TRBD2 aligns across 8 bases. CDR1 and CDR2 (germline): LGHNA, YNFKEQ. The length of the CDR3 is 16 residues. The V segment lost 1 base and the J segment 7 bases; nucleotides outside the gene matches: 10. In nucleotides, the CDR3 is TGTGCCAGCAGCCAAGGGGTGGCGGGAGGAACAAATACGCAGTATTTT. Its translation: CASSQGVAGGTNTQYF.

The chain combines TRBV19 with TRBJ1-6; D may be TRBD1 (5 bases). Germline CDR1 reads LNHDA; CDR2 reads SQIVND (reference sequence). Trimming pared 9 bases from V and 7 bases from J, leaving 13 bases between. CDR3 length: 13 residues. DNA for the CDR3: TGTGCCAGCCGGGGGTTGTTAAATTCACCCCTCCACTTT. This sequence encodes CASRGLLNSPLHF.

The V gene is TRBV5-6, the J gene TRBJ2-5; 10 nucleotides agree with TRBD1. This CDR3 contains 15 residues. CDR1 and CDR2 from the germline V gene are SGHDT and YYEEEE. J lost 1 base, V lost 0 bases, and 0 bases had no gene match. The CDR3 DNA sequence: TGTGCCAGCAGCTTGGGACAGGGGGCCCAAGAGACCCAGTACTTC. This gives the protein CASSLGQGAQETQYF.

There are a few counts of this clone. The chain uses TRBV11-2 and TRBJ2-2, with D unresolved. Per the germline V gene, CDR1 is SGHAT and CDR2 is FQNNGV. The CDR3 loop spans 15 amino acids. Between the trimmed V and J ends, which lost 1 base and 4 bases, there was a span of 10 bases. The CDR3 sequence: CASSLVYGSTGELFF. In DNA, the CDR3 is TGTGCCAGCAGCTTAGTATACGGTAGCACCGGGGAGCTGTTTTTT.

The chain employs TRBV18 and TRBJ2-7; 9 nucleotides align to TRBD1. From germline, CDR1 is KGHSH and CDR2 LQKENI. Trimming removed 4 bases from V and 6 bases from J; junction bases left unmatched: 4. The CDR3 sequence is 13 residues long. The CDR3 DNA follows: TGTGCCAGCTCACGACAGGGGGGTCGCGAGCAGTACTTC. This gives the protein CASSRQGGREQYF. The full variable domain, in which reference TRBV18 and TRBJ2-7 provide the parts outside the CDR3, is NAGVMQNPRHLVRRRGQEARLRCSPMKGHSHVYWYRQLPEEGLKFMVYLQKENIIDESGMPKERFSAEFPKEGPSILRIQQVVRGDSAAYFCASSRQGGREQYFGPGTRLTVT.

The rearrangement joins TRBV19 to TRBJ2-3; TRBD2 aligns across 7 bases. The CDR3 consists of 14 residues. The germline CDR1 and CDR2 sequences are LNHDA and SQIVND (reference sequence). V gave up 8 bases and J gave up 2 bases; unmatched junction bases: 7. Here the CDR3 DNA reads TGTGCCAGTTCACCTGGGACTACCACAGATACGCAGTATTTT. Translation gives CASSPGTTTDTQYF. Variable domain in full (rest from reference TRBV19 and TRBJ2-3): DGGITQSPKYLFRKEGQNVTLSCEQNLNHDAMYWYRQDPGQGLRLIYYSQIVNDFQKGDIAEGYSVSREKKESFPLTVTSAQKNPTAFYLCASSPGTTTDTQYFGPGTRLTVL.

This sequence joins TRBV9 and TRBJ2-2, with TRBD2 matching over 8 bases. V dropped 2 bases and J dropped 1; count of bases not matched to a gene: 4. Germline CDR1 and CDR2: SGDLS and YYNGEE. The CDR3 runs 16 residues. This CDR3 reads CASSVRGGQNTGELFF. In DNA, the CDR3 is TGTGCCAGCAGCGTCCGCGGGGGGCAGAACACCGGGGAGCTGTTTTTT.

The chain carries TRBV21-1 and TRBJ2-3; TRBD1, the table's D call, was not compared with the DNA. TRBV21-1 corresponds to a pseudogene. The CDR3 is 13 residues long. CDR3 in amino acids: CASRGTGTDTQYF. In DNA form, the CDR3 reads TGTGCCAGCAGAGGGACAGGGACAGATACGCAGTATTTT.

The gene calls are TRBV11-2 and TRBJ1-2, with D perhaps matching TRBD1 (6 bases). CDR1 and CDR2 (germline): SGHAT, FQNNGV. The length of the CDR3 is 13 residues. Trimming pared 7 bases from V and 12 bases from J, leaving 21 bases between. The CDR3, as DNA: TGTGCCAGCATCCCACCGGATCGGCAGGGGAACACCTTC. This codes for CASIPPDRQGNTF.

The rearrangement links TRBV19 to TRBJ2-5; D is perhaps TRBD2 (5 bases). V was clipped by 6 bases and J by 2 bases, with 16 bases between them. Germline assignment: CDR1 LNHDA and CDR2 SQIVND (reference sequence). The CDR3 sequence is 15 residues long. The CDR3 region is CASRSARVGQETQYF. The CDR3 bases are TGTGCCAGTAGGTCCGCGCGGGTGGGACAAGAGACCCAGTACTTC.

The rearrangement links TRBV6-5 to TRBJ2-6; the D gene is possibly TRBD1 (6 bases). The CDR3 is 15 residues long. The germline V gene encodes CDR1 MNHEY and CDR2 SVGAGI. Trimming took off 2 bases at V and 1 base at J, with 6 bases between the two ends. DNA for the CDR3: TGTGCCAGCAGTTACCAGGGGTCTGGGGCCAACGTCCTGACTTTC. Translating gives CASSYQGSGANVLTF.

The rearrangement joins TRBV7-9 to TRBJ2-3; D perhaps matches TRBD1 (6 bases). The V gene's germline CDR1 is SEHNR and CDR2 FQNEAQ (reference sequence). The CDR3 totals 14 residues. With 7 bases removed from V and 2 bases from J, the gap between germline ends came to 13 bases. The CDR3 nucleotides are TGTGCCAGCAACGGACAGTTCCCCACAGATACGCAGTATTTT. Its translation is CASNGQFPTDTQYF.

The V gene is TRBV19, the J gene TRBJ2-7, with 8 bases matching TRBD2. V trimming: 11 bases; J trimming: 2 bases; junction bases outside the gene matches: 8. This CDR3 spans 13 amino acids. CDR1 and CDR2 from the germline V gene are LNHDA and SQIVND (reference sequence). The CDR3 protein is CASTGGTPYEQYF. The DNA of the CDR3 is TGTGCCTCCACGGGAGGGACCCCCTACGAGCAGTACTTC.

This clone has just a few counts. J is TRBJ2-3 and V is TRBV19; TRBD1 might be the D (5 bases). CDR1 is LNHDA, CDR2 SQIVND, per germline (reference sequence). Trimming took off 6 bases at V and 2 bases at J, with 18 bases between the two ends. The CDR3 sequence is 16 residues long. CDR3 protein: CASRASWGGHTDTQYF. The CDR3 region has the DNA TGTGCCAGTAGAGCCAGCTGGGGTGGACACACAGATACGCAGTATTTT. The full variable domain, rest sourced from reference TRBV19 and TRBJ2-3, is DGGITQSPKYLFRKEGQNVTLSCEQNLNHDAMYWYRQDPGQGLRLIYYSQIVNDFQKGDIAEGYSVSREKKESFPLTVTSAQKNPTAFYLCASRASWGGHTDTQYFGPGTRLTVL.

A single count supports this clone. This chain connects TRBV7-6 to TRBJ2-7; maybe TRBD1 (6 bases). The CDR3 is 14 residues long. V shed 2 bases and J shed 4 bases, with 12 bases lying between them. The germline V gene encodes CDR1 SGHVS and CDR2 FNYEAQ. This CDR3 reads CASSLLQGQYEQYF. The CDR3 nucleotides are TGTGCCAGCAGCTTATTGCAGGGGCAATACGAGCAGTACTTC.

The gene calls are TRBV6-5 and TRBJ2-1; D is ambiguous. The CDR3 extends over 14 amino acids. The germline CDR1 and CDR2 sequences are MNHEY and SVGAGI. V dropped 0 bases and J dropped 9 bases, with 12 bases sitting between them. The CDR3 DNA sequence: TGTGCCAGCAGTTACTCTATCGCCATCGGTGAGCAGTTCTTC. Amino acid sequence: CASSYSIAIGEQFF.

The V call is TRBV6-4, the J call TRBJ2-1; TRBD2 aligns across 13 bases. The trim removed 2 bases at V and 5 bases at J, leaving 0 bases unmatched. This CDR3 is built from 15 residues. Germline CDR1 MRHNA, CDR2 SNTAGT. The CDR3 nucleotides are TGTGCCAGCAGTGACGGGACTAGCGGGAACAATGAGCAGTTCTTC. Its protein is CASSDGTSGNNEQFF.

This clone was seen more than once but under ten times. The chain uses TRBV7-9 and TRBJ1-5; possible D gene TRBD1, 5 bases. V was cut by 1 base and J by 5 bases, with 9 bases left in between. The CDR3 has 14 amino acids. CDR1 and CDR2 (germline): SEHNR, FQNEAQ (reference sequence). The CDR3 here is CASSLGRADQPQHF. CDR3 bases: TGTGCCAGCAGCTTAGGCAGGGCCGATCAGCCCCAGCATTTT.

The chain links TRBV10-1 to TRBJ2-3, with TRBD2 as a possible D gene (6 bases). This CDR3 has 14 residues. The ends were cut back, 7 bases at V and 2 bases at J, with 13 bases in the middle. Per the germline V gene, CDR1 is WNHNN and CDR2 is SYGVQD (reference sequence). Written as DNA, the CDR3 is TGCGCCAGCATCCTAGGGACTTACACAGATACGCAGTATTTT. It is translated as CASILGTYTDTQYF.

The chain uses TRBV19 and TRBJ2-7, with 7 nucleotides matching TRBD1. V was clipped by 1 base and J by 3 bases; unmatched bases: 3. The CDR3 extends over 14 amino acids. Germline V lookup: CDR1 LNHDA, CDR2 SQIVND (reference sequence). The CDR3 reads CASSIGQGDYEQYF. CDR3 coding DNA: TGTGCCAGTAGTATAGGACAGGGCGACTACGAGCAGTACTTC.

The chain joins TRBV9 to TRBJ2-1, with 8 bases that match TRBD2. This CDR3 spans 13 amino acids. Looked up from germline, CDR1 is SGDLS and CDR2 is YYNGEE. V dropped 4 bases and J dropped 6; count of bases not matched to a gene: 3. The CDR3 loop reads CASSSGTSNEQFF. CDR3 DNA: TGTGCCAGCAGCTCCGGGACTAGCAATGAGCAGTTCTTC.

The count of this clone is one. V is TRBV19 and J is TRBJ1-6; possible D gene TRBD1, 6 bases. V was trimmed by 5 bases and J by 5 bases, leaving 16 bases between them. The V gene's germline CDR1 is LNHDA and CDR2 SQIVND (reference sequence). The CDR3 contains 16 residues. CDR3 bases: TGTGCCAGTAGTCAGGGGATCTCCCGGGATAATTCACCCCTCCACTTT. Amino acids: CASSQGISRDNSPLHF.

The chain is built from TRBV6-4 and TRBJ2-1; TRBD1 agrees at 9 bases. Germline CDR1 reads MRHNA; CDR2 reads SNTAGT. V was pared by 3 bases and J by 2 bases, with 8 bases of the junction left unmatched. There are 17 residues in the CDR3. The CDR3 DNA reads TGTGCCAGCAGTGAGTACCGGGGACAGGGCACCTACAATGAGCAGTTCTTC. The encoded protein is CASSEYRGQGTYNEQFF.

This clone has more than one count but fewer than ten. This rearrangement joins TRBV4-3 to TRBJ2-4; TRBD2 agrees at 11 bases. After removal of 0 bases from V and 6 bases from J, the junction contained 13 bases not matched to a gene. Germline CDR1 and CDR2: LGHNA and YSLEER. The CDR3 runs to 19 residues. The CDR3 here is CASSQDRGGSGGAGNIQYF. The CDR3 DNA reads TGCGCCAGCAGCCAAGATCGCGGAGGTAGCGGGGGGGCGGGAAACATTCAGTACTTC.